The rows below give T cell receptor beta chains drawn from one sample of a study of T cell responses to AZD1222 COVID-19 vaccine. Clones were sequenced by immunoSEQ multiplex PCR, and TCRdb holds only the in-frame ones, with some missing. The sample lists 100,000 to 150,000 clones, about nine tenths occurring once. The source material was peripheral blood, sampled on day 0 of AZD1222 vaccination. The source of these receptors is an adult in good health. CDR3s include the opening cysteine and the closing phenylalanine or tryptophan. D genes are given only for firm matches. Clone size is stated in some rows and not others, as once, few, many or a class when expanded.

>few|.|TRBJ1-6|TRBV11-2
CASTWRAGSGNSPLHF
TGTGCCAGCACCTGGCGGGCAGGCTCTGGAAATTCACCCCTCCACTTT
>.|.|TRBJ1-1|TRBV4-3
CASSQEPQNTEAFF
TGCGCCAGCAGCCAAGAGCCCCAGAACACTGAAGCTTTCTTT
>many|.|TRBJ1-6|TRBV11-1
CASSAKVTDSPLHF
TGTGCCAGCAGCGCAAAAGTCACGGATTCACCCCTCCACTTT
>.|.|TRBJ1-1|TRBV5-1
CASRDNTEAFF
TGCGCCAGCAGGGATAACACTGAAGCTTTCTTT
>.|.|TRBJ1-2|TRBV7-2
CASSPSRVLNYGYTF
TGTGCCAGCAGCCCGAGCAGGGTTCTTAACTATGGCTACACCTTC
>.|TRBD2|TRBJ2-3|TRBV7-2
CASSFGRGGSTQYF
TGTGCCAGCAGCTTTGGGCGGGGAGGGAGTACGCAGTATTTT
>.|.|TRBJ1-2|TRBV5-6
CASSFGNNYGYTF
TGTGCCAGCAGCTTCGGGAACAACTATGGCTACACCTTC
>.|.|TRBJ2-5|TRBV29-1
CSAVQGAGETQYF
TGCAGCGCCGTACAGGGAGCGGGGGAGACCCAGTACTTC
>.|.|TRBJ1-1|TRBV18
CASSPDGNTEAFF
TGTGCCAGCTCACCTGACGGAAACACTGAAGCTTTCTTT
>.|TRBD2|TRBJ2-3|TRBV6-4
CASSASGGADTQYF
TGTGCCAGCAGTGCCAGCGGGGGGGCAGATACGCAGTATTTT
>.|.|TRBJ1-2|TRBV6-4
CASSDPPGGYTF
TGTGCCAGCAGTGACCCGCCGGGAGGCTACACCTTC
>.|.|TRBJ1-2|TRBV5-4
CASSWSSTASYGYTF
TGTGCCAGCAGCTGGTCGTCGACAGCGAGCTATGGCTACACCTTC
>.|.|TRBJ1-4|TRBV6-5
CASSPGGWSNEKLFF
TGTGCCAGCAGCCCGGGGGGGTGGAGTAATGAAAAACTGTTTTTT
>.|TRBD1|TRBJ1-2|TRBV24-1
CATSDKGQNYGYTF
TGTGCCACCAGTGACAAGGGACAGAACTATGGCTACACCTTC
>.|.|TRBJ1-1|TRBV9
CASSVVGRGNTEAFF
TGTGCCAGCAGCGTAGTCGGGAGGGGGAACACTGAAGCTTTCTTT
>.|.|TRBJ2-5|TRBV7-9
CASSTRAIRETQYF
TGTGCCAGCAGCACCCGGGCCATTAGGGAGACCCAGTACTTC
>.|.|TRBJ2-4|TRBV27
CASRPQGNSKNIQYF
TGTGCCAGCAGACCCCAGGGAAATTCCAAAAACATTCAGTACTTC
>.|.|TRBJ1-2|TRBV6-5
CASKDTARLNYGYTF
TGTGCCAGCAAGGATACGGCCCGACTAAACTATGGCTACACCTTC
>.|TRBD1|TRBJ1-2|TRBV7-9
CASSPRLGQGINYGYTF
TGTGCCAGCAGCCCGCGCCTTGGACAGGGGATAAACTATGGCTACACCTTC
>.|.|TRBJ2-7|TRBV5-5
CASSPLGASEQYF
TGTGCCAGCAGCCCCTTGGGCGCGAGCGAGCAGTACTTC
>.|.|TRBJ1-5|TRBV6-6
CASSRRWVDGSNQPQHF
TGTGCCAGCAGTCGAAGATGGGTCGACGGCAGCAATCAGCCCCAGCATTTT
>once|.|TRBJ2-1|TRBV5-4
CASSPGRNEQFF
TGTGCCAGCAGTCCAGGGAGGAATGAGCAGTTCTTC
>.|TRBD1|TRBJ2-7|TRBV30
CAWGDRAVEQYF
TGTGCCTGGGGAGACAGGGCCGTTGAGCAGTACTTC
>.|.|TRBJ2-3|TRBV6-5
CASKRVPTGTDTQYF
TGTGCCAGCAAGAGGGTCCCCACAGGGACAGATACGCAGTATTTT
>.|.|TRBJ1-6|TRBV6-5
CASGDSNYNSPLHF
TGTGCCAGCGGGGACTCTAATTATAATTCACCCCTCCACTTT
>.|.|TRBJ1-1|TRBV3-1/TRBV3-2
CASGTMNTEAFF
TGTGCCAGCGGTACGATGAACACTGAAGCTTTCTTT
>.|.|TRBJ1-4|TRBV19
CASSILGAANEKLFF
TGTGCCAGTAGTATTTTAGGCGCGGCTAATGAAAAACTGTTTTTT
>few|.|TRBJ2-7|TRBV6-6
CASWAGSGRYEQYF
TGTGCCAGTTGGGCCGGATCCGGACGCTACGAGCAGTACTTC
>few|TRBD1|TRBJ1-1|TRBV7-3
CASSLTGGDTEAFF
TGTGCCAGCAGCTTAACAGGGGGCGACACTGAAGCTTTCTTT